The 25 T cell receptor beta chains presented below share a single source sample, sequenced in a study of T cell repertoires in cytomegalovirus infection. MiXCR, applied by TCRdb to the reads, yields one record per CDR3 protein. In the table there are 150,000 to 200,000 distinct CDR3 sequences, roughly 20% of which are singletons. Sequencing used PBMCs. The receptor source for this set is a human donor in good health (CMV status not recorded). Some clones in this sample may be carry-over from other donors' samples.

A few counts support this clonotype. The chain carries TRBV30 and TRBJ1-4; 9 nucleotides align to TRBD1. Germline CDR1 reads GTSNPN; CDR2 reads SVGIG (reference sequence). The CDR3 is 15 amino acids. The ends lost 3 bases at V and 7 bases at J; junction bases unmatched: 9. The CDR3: CAWSTTGTGSEKLFF. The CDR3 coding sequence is TGTGCCTGGAGCACTACCGGGACAGGGAGTGAAAAACTGTTTTTT.

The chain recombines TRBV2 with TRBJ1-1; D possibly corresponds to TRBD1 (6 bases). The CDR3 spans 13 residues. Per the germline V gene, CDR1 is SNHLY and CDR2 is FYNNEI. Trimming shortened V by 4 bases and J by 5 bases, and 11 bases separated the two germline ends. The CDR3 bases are TGTGCCAGCAGTGGACAGGTCGGGACTGAAGCTTTCTTT. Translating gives CASSGQVGTEAFF. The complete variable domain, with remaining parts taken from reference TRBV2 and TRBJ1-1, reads EPEVTQTPSHQVTQMGQEVILRCVPISNHLYFYWYRQILGQKVEFLVSFYNNEISEKSEIFDDQFSVERPDGSNFTLKIRSTKLEDSAMYFCASSGQVGTEAFFGQGTRLTVV.

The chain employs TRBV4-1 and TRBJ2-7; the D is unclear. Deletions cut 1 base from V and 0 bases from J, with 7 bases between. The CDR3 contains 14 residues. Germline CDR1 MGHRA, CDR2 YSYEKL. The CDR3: CASSQGDSSYEQYF. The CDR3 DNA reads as TGCGCCAGCAGCCAAGGCGACTCCTCCTACGAGCAGTACTTC.

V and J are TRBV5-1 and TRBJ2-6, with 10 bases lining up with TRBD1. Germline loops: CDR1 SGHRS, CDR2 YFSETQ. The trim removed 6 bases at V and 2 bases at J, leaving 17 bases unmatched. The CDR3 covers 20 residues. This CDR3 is CASTHRGGGQGTAGANVLTF. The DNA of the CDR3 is TGCGCCAGCACCCACCGAGGTGGGGGACAGGGGACGGCTGGGGCCAACGTCCTGACTTTC.

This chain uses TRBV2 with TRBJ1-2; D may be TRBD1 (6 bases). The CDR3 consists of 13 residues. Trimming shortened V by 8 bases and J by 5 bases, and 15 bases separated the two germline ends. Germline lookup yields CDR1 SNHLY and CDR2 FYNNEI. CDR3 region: CASGTGGNYGYTF. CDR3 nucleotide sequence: TGTGCCAGCGGGACGGGGGGCAATTATGGCTACACCTTC.

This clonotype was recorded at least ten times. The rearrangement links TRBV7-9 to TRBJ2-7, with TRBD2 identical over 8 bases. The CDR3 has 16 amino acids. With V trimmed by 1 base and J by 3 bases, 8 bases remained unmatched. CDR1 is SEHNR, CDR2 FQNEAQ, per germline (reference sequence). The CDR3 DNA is TGTGCCAGCAGCTTAGGCTATCCAGCGGGAGACTACGAGCAGTACTTC. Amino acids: CASSLGYPAGDYEQYF.

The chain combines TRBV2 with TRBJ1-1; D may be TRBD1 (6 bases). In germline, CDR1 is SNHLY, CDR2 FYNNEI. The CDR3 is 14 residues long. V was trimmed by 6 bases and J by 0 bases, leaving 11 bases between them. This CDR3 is CASRRQDLNTEAFF. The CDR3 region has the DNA TGTGCCAGCAGGAGACAGGACTTGAACACTGAAGCTTTCTTT.

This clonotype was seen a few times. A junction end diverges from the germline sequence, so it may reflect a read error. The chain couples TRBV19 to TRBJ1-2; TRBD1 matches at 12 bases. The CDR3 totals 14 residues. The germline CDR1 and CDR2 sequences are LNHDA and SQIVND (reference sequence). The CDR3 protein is CASSITGTGGSQAF. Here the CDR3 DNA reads TGTGCCAGTAGTATTACAGGGACAGGGGGCTCCCAGGCCTTC.

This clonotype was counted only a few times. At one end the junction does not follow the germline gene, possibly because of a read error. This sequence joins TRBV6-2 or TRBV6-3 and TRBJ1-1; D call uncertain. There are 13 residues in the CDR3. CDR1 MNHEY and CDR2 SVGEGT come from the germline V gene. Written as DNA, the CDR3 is TGTGCCAGCAGTTACGAGGTGATGGGGTCGATGCTCTTT. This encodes CASSYEVMGSMLF.

CDR3 loop: CASSVGGLQETQYF. In DNA, the CDR3 is TGTGCCAGCAGCGTCGGGGGACTCCAAGAGACCCAGTACTTC. The V call is TRBV9, the J call TRBJ2-5, with a tentative D call TRBD2 (6 bases). Trimming pared 2 bases from V and 1 base from J, leaving 9 bases between. In germline, CDR1 is SGDLS, CDR2 YYNGEE. This CDR3 region has 14 residues.

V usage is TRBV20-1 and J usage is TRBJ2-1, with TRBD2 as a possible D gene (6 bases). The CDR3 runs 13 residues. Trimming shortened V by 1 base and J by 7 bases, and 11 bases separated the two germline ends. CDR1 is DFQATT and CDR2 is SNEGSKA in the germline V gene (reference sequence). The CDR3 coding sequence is TGCAGTGCTAGAGCTCTAGCGAGAAATGAGCAGTTCTTC. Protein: CSARALARNEQFF.

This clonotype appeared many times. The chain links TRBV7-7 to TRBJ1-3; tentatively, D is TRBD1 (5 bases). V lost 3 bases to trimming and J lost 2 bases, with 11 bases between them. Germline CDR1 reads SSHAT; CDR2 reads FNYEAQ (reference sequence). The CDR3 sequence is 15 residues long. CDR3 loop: CASSFREGPGNTIYF. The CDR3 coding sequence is TGTGCCAGCAGCTTTCGGGAGGGACCTGGAAACACCATATATTTT.

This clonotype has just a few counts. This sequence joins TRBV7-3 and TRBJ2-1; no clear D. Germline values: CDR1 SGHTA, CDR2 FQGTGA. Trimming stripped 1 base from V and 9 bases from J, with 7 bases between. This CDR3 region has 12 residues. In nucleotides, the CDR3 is TGTGCCAGCAGCTTAAGAGTAGGTGAGCAGTTCTTC. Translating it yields CASSLRVGEQFF.

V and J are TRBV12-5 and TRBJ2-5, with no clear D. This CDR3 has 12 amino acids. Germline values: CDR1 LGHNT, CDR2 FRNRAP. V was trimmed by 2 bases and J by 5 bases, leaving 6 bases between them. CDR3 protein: CASGLFLETQYF. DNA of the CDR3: TGTGCTAGTGGTTTGTTCTTGGAGACCCAGTACTTC.

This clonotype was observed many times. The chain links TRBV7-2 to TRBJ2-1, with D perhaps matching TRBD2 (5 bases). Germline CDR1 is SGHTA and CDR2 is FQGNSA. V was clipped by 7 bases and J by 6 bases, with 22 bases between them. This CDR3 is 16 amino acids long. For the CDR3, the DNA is TGTGCCAGCACCGGTGGGATAGCGCTTATAGGCAATGAGCAGTTCTTC. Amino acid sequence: CASTGGIALIGNEQFF.

CDR3 region: CASRETVGQPQHF. The CDR3 region has the DNA TGTGCCAGCAGGGAAACCGTGGGTCAGCCCCAGCATTTT. V gene TRBV6-6 combines with J gene TRBJ1-5; D gene uncertain. Germline-derived CDR1 and CDR2 are MNHNY and SVGAGI (reference sequence). Trimming cost V 6 bases and J 6 bases, with 12 bases left between them. This CDR3 is 13 amino acids long.

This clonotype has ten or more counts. CDR3: CASSFGGLGFAEAFF. CDR3 coding DNA: TGTGCCAGCAGCTTTGGGGGACTAGGGTTCGCTGAAGCTTTCTTT. This chain uses TRBV7-2 with TRBJ1-1, with TRBD1 as a possible D gene (5 bases). There are 15 residues in the CDR3. Per germline, CDR1 SGHTA and CDR2 FQGNSA. V lost 3 bases and J lost 6, with 17 bases in between. The full variable domain, with the rest looked up from reference TRBV7-2 and TRBJ1-1, is GAGVSQSPSNKVTEKGKDVELRCDPISGHTALYWYRQSLGQGLEFLIYFQGNSAPDKSGLPSDRFSAERTGGSVSTLTIQRTQQEDSAVYLCASSFGGLGFAEAFFGQGTRLTVV.

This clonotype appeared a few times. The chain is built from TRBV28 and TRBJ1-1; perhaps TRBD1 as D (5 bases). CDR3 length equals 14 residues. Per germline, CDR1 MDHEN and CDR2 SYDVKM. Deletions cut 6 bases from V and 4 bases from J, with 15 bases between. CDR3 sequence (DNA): TGTGCCAGCAGATCTCTGCAGGGTGGCACTGAAGCTTTCTTT. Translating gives CASRSLQGGTEAFF.

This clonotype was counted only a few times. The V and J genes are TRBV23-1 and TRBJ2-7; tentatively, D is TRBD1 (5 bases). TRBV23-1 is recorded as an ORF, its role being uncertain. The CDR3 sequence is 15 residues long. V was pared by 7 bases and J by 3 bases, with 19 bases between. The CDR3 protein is CASIMKGNYRYEQYF. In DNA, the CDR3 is TGCGCCAGCATTATGAAGGGGAACTACCGCTACGAGCAGTACTTC.

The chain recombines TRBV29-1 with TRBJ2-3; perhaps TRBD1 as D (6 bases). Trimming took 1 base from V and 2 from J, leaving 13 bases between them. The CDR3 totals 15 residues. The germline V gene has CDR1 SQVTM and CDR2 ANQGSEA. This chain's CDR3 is CSVEGFWTDTDTQYF. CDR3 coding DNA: TGCAGCGTTGAAGGTTTTTGGACAGACACAGATACGCAGTATTTT.

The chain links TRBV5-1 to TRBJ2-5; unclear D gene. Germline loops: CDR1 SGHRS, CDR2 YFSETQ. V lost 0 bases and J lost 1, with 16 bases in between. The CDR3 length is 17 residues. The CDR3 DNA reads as TGCGCCAGCAGCTTGGCTCGCCAGGCAGGACCCCAAGAGACCCAGTACTTC. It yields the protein CASSLARQAGPQETQYF.

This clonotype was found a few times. CDR3 loop: CASSPDRVALNEQFF. CDR3 in DNA: TGTGCCAGCAGCCCGGACAGGGTAGCCTTGAATGAGCAGTTCTTC. The chain has TRBV7-3 and TRBJ2-1; 8 bases are shared with TRBD1. V lost 5 bases and J lost 7; bases outside the gene matches: 10. In germline, CDR1 is SGHTA, CDR2 FQGTGA. The CDR3 totals 15 residues.

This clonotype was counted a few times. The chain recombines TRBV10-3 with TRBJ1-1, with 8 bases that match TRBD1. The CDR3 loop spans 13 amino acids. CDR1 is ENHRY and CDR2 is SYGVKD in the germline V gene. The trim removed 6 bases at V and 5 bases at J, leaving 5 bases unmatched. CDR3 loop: CAIRDRAGTEAFF. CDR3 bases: TGTGCCATCAGGGACAGGGCTGGGACTGAAGCTTTCTTT.

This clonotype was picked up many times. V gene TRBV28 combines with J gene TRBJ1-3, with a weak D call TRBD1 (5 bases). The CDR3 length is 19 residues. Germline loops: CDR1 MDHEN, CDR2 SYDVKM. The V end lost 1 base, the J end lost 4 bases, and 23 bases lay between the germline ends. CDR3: CASSLSRQLLLVGGNTIYF. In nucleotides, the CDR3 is TGTGCCAGCAGTTTATCGAGACAGCTACTTCTGGTAGGCGGAAACACCATATATTTT.

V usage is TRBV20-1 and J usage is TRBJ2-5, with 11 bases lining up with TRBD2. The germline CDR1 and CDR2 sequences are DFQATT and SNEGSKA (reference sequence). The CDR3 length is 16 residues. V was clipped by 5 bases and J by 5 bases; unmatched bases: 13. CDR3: CSADGLAGRNGETQYF. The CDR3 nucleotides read TGCAGTGCTGATGGACTAGCGGGTAGGAATGGCGAGACCCAGTACTTC.